The 25 T cell receptor beta chains in this list originate from one sample, sequenced in a study of blood T cells in healthy people across ages. Next came a second PCR, run for about 7 to 11 cycles, which used a sample-barcoded 5' primer along with a J-beta primer mix. Each CDR3 protein gets one entry after TCRdb re-called the 5' RACE reads with MiXCR. In the table there are about 570,000 distinct CDR3 sequences, roughly 29% of which are singletons. The sequenced material came from blood. All receptors come from a woman in her seventies in good health.

This clonotype came up a few times. V and J are TRBV6-1 and TRBJ1-4; D may be TRBD1 (5 bases). Germline V gene lookup returns CDR1 MNHNS and CDR2 SASEGT. Trimming stripped 7 bases from V and 6 bases from J, with 18 bases between. The CDR3 length is 15 residues. CDR3: CASMEWRGIDEKLFF. As DNA, the CDR3 is TGTGCCAGCATGGAGTGGAGGGGTATAGATGAAAAACTGTTTTTT.

This clonotype has just a few counts. The V and J genes are TRBV7-3 and TRBJ1-4; D is ambiguous. The CDR3 is made up of 15 amino acids. The germline CDR1 and CDR2 sequences are SGHTA and FQGTGA. Deletions cut 3 bases from V and 7 bases from J, with 15 bases between. The CDR3: CASSFLRAGAEKLFF. The CDR3 DNA reads TGTGCCAGCAGCTTCTTACGGGCAGGTGCTGAAAAACTGTTTTTT.

This chain links TRBV5-1 with TRBJ1-1; D unclear. Trimming pared 0 bases from V and 1 base from J, leaving 16 bases between. Germline V lookup: CDR1 SGHRS, CDR2 YFSETQ. This CDR3 comprises 17 residues. CDR3 sequence reads: CASSLEGRLSTNTEAFF. DNA for the CDR3: TGCGCCAGCAGCTTGGAAGGGAGGTTGAGTACGAACACTGAAGCTTTCTTT.

As to this clonotype: This may arise from a read error, as a much more abundant clone is one base away. The rearrangement uses TRBV29-1 and TRBJ2-4, with 10 positions matching TRBD2. Trimming took 7 bases from V and 1 from J; bases not matched to a gene: 7. From germline, CDR1 is SQVTM and CDR2 ANQGSEA. The CDR3 loop spans 15 amino acids. CDR3 sequence (DNA): TGCAGCGCCCCCTATAGCGGGGGGGCCAAAAACATTCAGTACTTC. Translated, it gives CSAPYSGGAKNIQYF.

This chain joins TRBV7-2 and TRBJ2-7; 7 bases line up with TRBD1. Germline CDR1 and CDR2: SGHTA and FQGNSA. The CDR3 contains 13 residues. J was trimmed by 6 bases and V by 6 bases; bases with no gene match: 8. CDR3 bases: TGTGCCAGCAGTTACAGACAGGGAAGCGAGCAGTACTTC. It encodes CASSYRQGSEQYF.

This clonotype appeared a few times. The chain carries TRBV6-1 and TRBJ2-3; D ambiguous. V was pared by 6 bases and J by 6 bases, with 13 bases between. CDR1 is MNHNS and CDR2 is SASEGT in the germline V gene. This CDR3 region has 13 residues. CDR3 loop: CASRRTAKDTQYF. The DNA of the CDR3 is TGTGCCAGCAGAAGGACGGCCAAGGATACGCAGTATTTT.

The sample holds a few counts of this clonotype. CDR3 residues: CASSFMGPLHF. As DNA, the CDR3 is TGTGCCAGCAGTTTTATGGGTCCCCTCCACTTT. The V call is TRBV12-3 or TRBV12-4, the J call TRBJ1-6; the D is unclear. V shed 3 bases and J shed 13 bases, with 7 bases lying between them. CDR3 length: 11 residues.

The chain combines TRBV6-6 with TRBJ1-2; 7 bases match TRBD1. Germline V gives CDR1 MNHNY, CDR2 SVGAGI (reference sequence). This CDR3 contains 14 residues. The trim removed 5 bases at V and 4 bases at J, leaving 7 bases unmatched. The CDR3 is CASSNQQGFYGYTF. For the CDR3, the DNA is TGTGCCAGCAGTAACCAACAGGGGTTCTATGGCTACACCTTC.

The rearrangement uses TRBV25-1 and TRBJ2-6; 7 nucleotides line up with TRBD2. Trimming at V came to 7 bases and at J to 1 base, leaving 10 bases not matched to a gene. CDR1 MGHDK and CDR2 SYGVNS come from the germline V gene. The CDR3 has 17 residues. The CDR3 bases are TGTGCCAGCACCCATAGGCAGGGAGGGTCTGGGGCCAACGTCCTGACTTTC. Amino acids: CASTHRQGGSGANVLTF. The full variable domain, its missing parts supplied by reference TRBV25-1 and TRBJ2-6, is EADIYQTPRYLVIGTGKKITLECSQTMGHDKMYWYQQDPGMELHLIHYSYGVNSTEKGDLSSESTVSRIRTEHFPLTLESARPSHTSQYLCASTHRQGGSGANVLTFGAGSRLTVL.

The rearrangement links TRBV7-3 to TRBJ1-5, with 7 bases that match TRBD1. V dropped 5 bases and J dropped 6; count of bases not matched to a gene: 10. CDR3 length: 15 amino acids. Germline CDR1 reads SGHTA; CDR2 reads FQGTGA. The CDR3 spells CASSPRQGSGQPQHF. CDR3 coding DNA: TGTGCCAGCAGCCCCCGACAGGGATCCGGTCAGCCCCAGCATTTT.

This clonotype was counted between two and nine times. The rearrangement links TRBV30 to TRBJ1-3; 9 nucleotides line up with TRBD1. The germline V gene encodes CDR1 GTSNPN and CDR2 SVGIG (reference sequence). J lost 7 bases, V lost 3 bases, and 7 bases had no gene match. The CDR3 totals 14 residues. The CDR3 loop reads CAWRDRQGGNTIYF. Here the CDR3 DNA reads TGTGCCTGGAGGGATAGACAGGGGGGGAACACCATATATTTT.

The rearrangement uses TRBV5-5 and TRBJ1-5; no clear D. This CDR3 is 15 amino acids long. Deletions cut 0 bases from V and 4 bases from J, with 11 bases between. Germline V gene sequence: CDR1 SGHKS, CDR2 YYEKEE (reference sequence). CDR3 nucleotide sequence: TGTGCCAGCAGCTTGGATGGCAGGTCAAATCAGCCCCAGCATTTT. Amino acid sequence: CASSLDGRSNQPQHF.

At least ten counts were recorded for this clonotype. This sequence joins TRBV5-1 and TRBJ2-2; D call uncertain. Germline CDR1 is SGHRS and CDR2 is YFSETQ. The CDR3 spans 15 residues. Deletions cut 0 bases from V and 0 bases from J, with 6 bases between. This CDR3 reads CASSLVQANTGELFF. The DNA of the CDR3 is TGCGCCAGCAGCTTGGTTCAGGCGAACACCGGGGAGCTGTTTTTT.

A few counts support this clonotype. The V call is TRBV7-2, the J call TRBJ2-7, with 9 bases aligning to TRBD1. This CDR3 region has 15 residues. Germline V gene lookup returns CDR1 SGHTA and CDR2 FQGNSA. Trimming at V came to 5 bases and at J to 1 base, leaving 6 bases not matched to a gene. CDR3 DNA: TGTGCCAGCAGCATTGGACAGGGGATGTCCTACGAGCAGTACTTC. It is translated as CASSIGQGMSYEQYF.

In this sample, this clonotype turned up a few times. The chain carries TRBV6-5 and TRBJ2-2, with D perhaps matching TRBD1 or TRBD2 (5 bases each). The CDR3 length is 14 residues. Germline V gives CDR1 MNHEY, CDR2 SVGAGI. Trimming left V 6 bases short and J 12 bases short, with 20 bases between. The CDR3 nucleotides read TGTGCCAGCAGCCCGCACCAGGTGGGGGAGAAGCTGTTTTTT. This encodes CASSPHQVGEKLFF.

This rearrangement joins TRBV5-1 to TRBJ2-5; possible D gene TRBD1, 5 bases. The J call could be wrong; TRBJ2-1 is a better fit for the DNA end. The CDR3 is made up of 14 amino acids. CDR1 and CDR2 (germline): SGHRS, YFSETQ. This CDR3 is CASNSGSEVAEQFF. CDR3 DNA: TGCGCCAGCAACTCAGGGTCCGAGGTCGCGGAGCAGTTCTTC.

In this sample, this clonotype turned up many times. This chain links TRBV29-1 with TRBJ1-4; no definite D call. The CDR3 runs 13 residues. V was shortened by 6 bases and J by 5 bases, with 13 bases between the two germline ends. CDR1 and CDR2 from the germline V gene are SQVTM and ANQGSEA. The CDR3 nucleotides are TGCAGCGTCGCCGGGAGTGGGAATGAAAAACTGTTTTTT. Translating it yields CSVAGSGNEKLFF.

CDR3 sequence reads: CSVFRRALGDYTF. The CDR3 coding sequence is TGCAGCGTTTTCCGCAGGGCTCTCGGGGACTACACCTTC. The chain uses TRBV29-1 and TRBJ1-2, with D possibly being TRBD1 (5 bases). V was cut by 5 bases and J by 10 bases, with 20 bases left in between. CDR3 length: 13 residues. Germline values: CDR1 SQVTM, CDR2 ANQGSEA.

This clonotype was observed a few times. This chain links TRBV7-2 with TRBJ2-7; D remains unclear. Germline V lookup: CDR1 SGHTA, CDR2 FQGNSA. This CDR3 spans 13 amino acids. The germline V and J ends were trimmed by 1 base and 5 bases, with 9 bases remaining between them. The chain's CDR3 is CASSLGAPHEQYF. The CDR3 DNA follows: TGTGCCAGCAGCTTAGGGGCCCCCCACGAGCAGTACTTC.

This clonotype was recorded many times. This rearrangement joins TRBV20-1 to TRBJ1-4; the match to TRBD1 covers 10 bases. There are 15 residues in the CDR3. V was pared by 4 bases and J by 8 bases, with 10 bases of the junction left unmatched. Germline V CDR1 and CDR2: DFQATT, SNEGSKA (reference sequence). In DNA, the CDR3 is TGCAGTGCTAAATTGACAGGGGGCGCAGGCGAAAAACTGTTTTTT. This codes for CSAKLTGGAGEKLFF.

The J gene is TRBJ2-2, the V gene TRBV20-1; 9 bases fit TRBD2. Trimming removed 3 bases from V and 7 bases from J; junction bases left unmatched: 9. CDR1 and CDR2 (germline): DFQATT, SNEGSKA (reference sequence). This CDR3 region has 15 residues. The CDR3 spells CSASGGGAYIGELFF. For the CDR3, the DNA is TGCAGTGCTAGTGGCGGGGGGGCGTATATCGGGGAGCTGTTTTTT.

The V and J genes are TRBV7-2 and TRBJ1-2; 10 bases agree with TRBD1. V shed 2 bases, J shed 8 bases, and the junction held 5 bases outside the gene matches. The CDR3 runs to 14 residues. Per the germline V gene, CDR1 is SGHTA and CDR2 is FQGNSA. The CDR3 coding sequence is TGTGCCAGCAGCTTACCGGGACAGGGGAGAGGCTACACCTTC. Translated: CASSLPGQGRGYTF.

The chain links TRBV5-1 to TRBJ1-4; D is perhaps TRBD1 (5 bases). V shed 4 bases and J shed 4 bases, with 8 bases lying between them. CDR3 length equals 13 residues. Germline V gene sequence: CDR1 SGHRS, CDR2 YFSETQ. The CDR3 reads CASSRGVNEKLFF. The CDR3, as DNA: TGCGCCAGCAGCCGAGGGGTTAATGAAAAACTGTTTTTT.

The chain employs TRBV5-1 and TRBJ2-5; D unclear. The CDR3 length is 15 residues. Germline V CDR1 and CDR2: SGHRS, YFSETQ. The V end lost 1 base, the J end lost 5 bases, and 15 bases lay between the germline ends. The CDR3 loop is CASSLLVQPEETQYF. The CDR3 nucleotides are TGCGCCAGCAGCTTGTTGGTACAGCCAGAGGAGACCCAGTACTTC.

V and J are TRBV5-1 and TRBJ2-1, with D perhaps TRBD2 (6 bases). The germline V gene has CDR1 SGHRS and CDR2 YFSETQ. CDR3 length equals 15 residues. V lost 4 bases to trimming and J lost 8 bases, with 19 bases between them. The CDR3 loop reads CASSPAGEAMYEQFF. DNA for the CDR3: TGCGCCAGCAGCCCCGCCGGGGAGGCGATGTATGAGCAGTTCTTC.